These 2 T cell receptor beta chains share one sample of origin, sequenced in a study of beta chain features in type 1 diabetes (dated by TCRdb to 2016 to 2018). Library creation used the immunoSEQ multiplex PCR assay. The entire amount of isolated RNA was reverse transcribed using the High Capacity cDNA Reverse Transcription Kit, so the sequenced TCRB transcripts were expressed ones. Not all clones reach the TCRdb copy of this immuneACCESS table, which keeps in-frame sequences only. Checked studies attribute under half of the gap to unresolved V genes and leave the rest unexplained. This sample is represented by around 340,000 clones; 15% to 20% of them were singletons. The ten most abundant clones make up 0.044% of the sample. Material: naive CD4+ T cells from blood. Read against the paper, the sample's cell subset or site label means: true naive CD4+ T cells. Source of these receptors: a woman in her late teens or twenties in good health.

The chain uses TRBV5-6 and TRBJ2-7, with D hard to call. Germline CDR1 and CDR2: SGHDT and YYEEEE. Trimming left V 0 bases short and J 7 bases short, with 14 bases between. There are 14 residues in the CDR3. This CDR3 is CASSLASSLREQYF. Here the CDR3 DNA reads TGTGCCAGCAGCTTGGCCAGCAGCCTGCGGGAGCAGTACTTC.

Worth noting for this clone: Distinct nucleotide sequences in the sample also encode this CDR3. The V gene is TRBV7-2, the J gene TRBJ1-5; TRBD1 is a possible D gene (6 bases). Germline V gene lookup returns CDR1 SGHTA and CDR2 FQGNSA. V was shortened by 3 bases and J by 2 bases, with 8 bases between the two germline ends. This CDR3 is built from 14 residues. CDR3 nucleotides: TGTGCCAGCAGCTTGACAGGAGGCAATCAGCCCCAGCATTTT. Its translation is CASSLTGGNQPQHF.